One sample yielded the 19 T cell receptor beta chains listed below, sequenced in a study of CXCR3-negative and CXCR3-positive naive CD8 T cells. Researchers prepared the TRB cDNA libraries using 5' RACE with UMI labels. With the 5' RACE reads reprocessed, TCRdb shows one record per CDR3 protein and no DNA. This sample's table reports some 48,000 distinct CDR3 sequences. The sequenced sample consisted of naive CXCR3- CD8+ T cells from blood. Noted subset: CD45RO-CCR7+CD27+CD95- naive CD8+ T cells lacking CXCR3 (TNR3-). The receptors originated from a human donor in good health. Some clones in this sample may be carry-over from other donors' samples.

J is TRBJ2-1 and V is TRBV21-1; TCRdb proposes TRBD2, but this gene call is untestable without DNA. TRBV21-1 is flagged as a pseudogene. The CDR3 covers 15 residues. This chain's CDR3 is CASSTSGRENNEQFF.

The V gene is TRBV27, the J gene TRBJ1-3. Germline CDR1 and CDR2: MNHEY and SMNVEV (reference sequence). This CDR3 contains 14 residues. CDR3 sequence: CASSLSASGNTIYF.

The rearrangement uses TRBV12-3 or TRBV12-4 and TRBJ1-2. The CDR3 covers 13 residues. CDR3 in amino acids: CASSLWGSQGYTF.

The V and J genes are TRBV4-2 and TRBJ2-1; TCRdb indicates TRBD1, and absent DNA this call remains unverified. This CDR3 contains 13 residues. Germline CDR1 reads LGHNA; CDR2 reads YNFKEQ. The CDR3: CASSQGLRDEQFF.

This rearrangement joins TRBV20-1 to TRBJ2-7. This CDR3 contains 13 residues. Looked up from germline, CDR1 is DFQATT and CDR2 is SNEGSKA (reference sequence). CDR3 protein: CSARSGDHYEQYF.

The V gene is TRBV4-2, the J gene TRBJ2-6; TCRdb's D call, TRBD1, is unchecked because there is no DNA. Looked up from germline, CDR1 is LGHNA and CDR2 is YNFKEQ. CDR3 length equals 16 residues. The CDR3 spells CASSQKTGSGTNVLTF.

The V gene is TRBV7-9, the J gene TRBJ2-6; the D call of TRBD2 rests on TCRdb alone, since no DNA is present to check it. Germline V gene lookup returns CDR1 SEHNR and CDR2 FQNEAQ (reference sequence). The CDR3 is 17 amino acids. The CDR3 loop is CASSPPTTHSGANVLTF.

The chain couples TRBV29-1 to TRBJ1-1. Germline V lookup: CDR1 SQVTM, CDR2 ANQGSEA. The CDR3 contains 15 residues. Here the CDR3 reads CSVVGTGEGRDEAFF. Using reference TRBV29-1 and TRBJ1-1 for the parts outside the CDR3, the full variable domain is SAVISQKPSRDICQRGTSLTIQCQVDSQVTMMFWYRQQPGQSLTLIATANQGSEATYESGFVIDKFPISRPNLTFSTLTVSNMSPEDSSIYLCSVVGTGEGRDEAFFGQGTRLTVV.

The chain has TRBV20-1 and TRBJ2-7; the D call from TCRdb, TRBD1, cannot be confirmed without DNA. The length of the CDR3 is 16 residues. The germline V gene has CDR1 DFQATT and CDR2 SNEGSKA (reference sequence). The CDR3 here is CSARLLGQGETYEQYF.

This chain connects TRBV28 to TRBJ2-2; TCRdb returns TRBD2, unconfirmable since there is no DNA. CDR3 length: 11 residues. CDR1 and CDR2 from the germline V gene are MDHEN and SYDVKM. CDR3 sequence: CASSAGGELFF.

CDR3 in amino acids: CASSGRTRETDYEQYF. V usage is TRBV9 and J usage is TRBJ2-7; TCRdb picks TRBD2, but there is no DNA to check that call. Germline V lookup: CDR1 SGDLS, CDR2 YYNGEE. The CDR3 covers 16 residues.

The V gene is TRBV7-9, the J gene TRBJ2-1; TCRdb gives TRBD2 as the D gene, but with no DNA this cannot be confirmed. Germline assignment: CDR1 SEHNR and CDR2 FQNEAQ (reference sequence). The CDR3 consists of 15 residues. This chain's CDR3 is CASSLVRGSYNEQFF. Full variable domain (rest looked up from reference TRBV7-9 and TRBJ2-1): DTGVSQNPRHKITKRGQNVTFRCDPISEHNRLYWYRQTLGQGPEFLTYFQNEAQLEKSRLLSDRFSAERPKGSFSTLEIQRTEQGDSAMYLCASSLVRGSYNEQFFGPGTRLTVL.

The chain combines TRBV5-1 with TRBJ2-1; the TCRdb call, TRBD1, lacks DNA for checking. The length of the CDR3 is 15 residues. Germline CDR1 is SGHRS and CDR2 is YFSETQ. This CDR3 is CASSLGGFSYNEQFF.

The CDR3 spells CASSPVTGRTDTQYF. The genes are TRBV18 and TRBJ2-3; the D call of TRBD1 rests on TCRdb alone, since no DNA is present to check it. The CDR3 length is 15 residues. Germline lookup yields CDR1 KGHSH and CDR2 LQKENI.

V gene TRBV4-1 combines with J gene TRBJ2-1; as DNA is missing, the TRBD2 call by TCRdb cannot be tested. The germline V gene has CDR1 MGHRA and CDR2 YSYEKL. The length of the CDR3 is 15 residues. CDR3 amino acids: CASSHGPSMYNEQFF.

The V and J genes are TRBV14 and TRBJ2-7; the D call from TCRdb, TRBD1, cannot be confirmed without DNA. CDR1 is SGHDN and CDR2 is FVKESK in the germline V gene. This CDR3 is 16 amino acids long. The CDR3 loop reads CASSPTGLAPGYEQYF.

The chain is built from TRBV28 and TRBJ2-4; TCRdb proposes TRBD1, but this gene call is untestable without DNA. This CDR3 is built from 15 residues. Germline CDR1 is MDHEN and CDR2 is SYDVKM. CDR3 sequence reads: CASSYRGETKNIQYF.

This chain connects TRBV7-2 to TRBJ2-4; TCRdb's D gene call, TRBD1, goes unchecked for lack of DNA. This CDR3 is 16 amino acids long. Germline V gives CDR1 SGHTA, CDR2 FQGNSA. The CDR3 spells CASSPDRERAKNIQYF.

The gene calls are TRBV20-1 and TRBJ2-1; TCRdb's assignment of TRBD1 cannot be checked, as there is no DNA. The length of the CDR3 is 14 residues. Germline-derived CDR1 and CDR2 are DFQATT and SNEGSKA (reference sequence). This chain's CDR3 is CSAFPRDAGHGQFF.